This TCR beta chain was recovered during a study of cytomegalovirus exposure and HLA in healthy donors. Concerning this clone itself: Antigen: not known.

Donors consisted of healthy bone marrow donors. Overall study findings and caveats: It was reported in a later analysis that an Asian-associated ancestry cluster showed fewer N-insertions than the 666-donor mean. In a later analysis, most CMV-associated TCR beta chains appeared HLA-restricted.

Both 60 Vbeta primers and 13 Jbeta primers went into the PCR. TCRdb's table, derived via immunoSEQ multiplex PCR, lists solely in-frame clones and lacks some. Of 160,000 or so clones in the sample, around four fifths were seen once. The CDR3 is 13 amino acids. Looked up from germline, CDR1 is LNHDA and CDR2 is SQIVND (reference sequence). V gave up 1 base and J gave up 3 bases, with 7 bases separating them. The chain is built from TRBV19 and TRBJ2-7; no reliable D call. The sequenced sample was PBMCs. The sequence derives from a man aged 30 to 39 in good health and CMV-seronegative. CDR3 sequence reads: CASSIARNYEQYF. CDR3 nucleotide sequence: TGTGCCAGTAGTATAGCTAGAAACTACGAGCAGTACTTC.